A selection of T cell receptor beta chains follows, all from one sample in a study of T cells in tuberculosis. Sequencing was performed with immunoSEQ multiplex PCR; in TCRdb, only in-frame clones are kept and a portion is missing. The sample holds tens of thousands of clones, approximately 91% seen once. The sample was CD1b-GMM tetramer-negative cells sorted from PBMCs. These receptors came from an adult woman with latent tuberculosis. The conserved cysteine and the conserved F or W are not part of the CDR3 here. The D gene is left open where the match is weak.

TRBJ1-2 | NA | TRBV4-1 | ASSQAAGRT
TRBJ1-2 | NA | TRBV5-6 | ASSLVYRVGYT
TRBJ2-7 | TRBD2 | TRBV6-5 | ASSEAGLAAQY
TRBJ1-1 | NA | TRBV11-2 | ASSPRATTVPNTEAF
TRBJ1-1 | NA | TRBV15 | ATSRDGGAGTEAF
TRBJ1-3 | TRBD1 | TRBV27 | ASSPRGRVGNTIY
TRBJ1-3 | TRBD1 | TRBV7-9 | ASSLAQGASGNTIY
TRBJ1-3 | NA | TRBV5-6 | ASSFSVVGNTIY
TRBJ1-2 | NA | TRBV6-1 | ASSEGVGSNYGYT
TRBJ1-4 | NA | TRBV4-2 | ASSRPDGRSREKLF
TRBJ2-5 | TRBD2 | TRBV18 | ASSPIGGGETQY
TRBJ1-5 | TRBD1 | TRBV18 | ASSKQGGNQPQH
TRBJ1-4 | NA | TRBV5-8 | ASSWGTTTNEKLF
TRBJ2-3 | NA | TRBV6-4 | ASSVSGGGTDTQY
TRBJ2-3 | NA | TRBV15 | ATRLGGGSTDTQY
TRBJ2-2 | TRBD2 | TRBV7-2 | ASSLTSGGIGTGELF
TRBJ1-2 | NA | TRBV6-1 | ASSARGETLYGYT
TRBJ1-5 | NA | TRBV6-4 | ASSREYSNQPQH
TRBJ1-2 | TRBD1 | TRBV19 | ASSIPHDRAVGYT
TRBJ1-3 | TRBD1 | TRBV9 | ASSPRGGTGNTIY
TRBJ2-1 | TRBD1 | TRBV25-1 | ASSEGGTGPYNEQF
TRBJ1-2 | NA | TRBV20-1 | SAWGDGYT
TRBJ2-1 | TRBD1 | TRBV6-1 | ASTRQGYEQF
TRBJ1-1 | NA | TRBV4-2 | ASSQGGRAGTEAF
TRBJ1-3 | NA | TRBV9 | ASSVGSAVSGNTIY
TRBJ1-5 | TRBD1 | TRBV5-4 | ASSPTGGQPQH
TRBJ1-6 | TRBD1 | TRBV6-5 | AVRDRANSPLH
TRBJ2-7 | NA | TRBV6-5 | ASSRDRISYEQY
TRBJ2-3 | TRBD1 | TRBV30 | AWSTGGSTDTQY
TRBJ2-3 | NA | TRBV9 | ASSVAVGQSPTDTQY
TRBJ1-1 | TRBD1 | TRBV6-5 | ASSYPDEQGKTEAF
TRBJ2-3 | NA | TRBV5-6 | ASSVGLITDTQY
TRBJ2-1 | NA | TRBV7-9 | ASSFYSLPPSYNEQF
TRBJ1-2 | NA | TRBV10-1 | ASSETTVGGYT
TRBJ2-5 | NA | TRBV19 | ASSRGHPEGTQY
TRBJ2-5 | TRBD2 | TRBV9 | ASSLSGGAARETQY
TRBJ2-3 | TRBD2 | TRBV28 | ASSLGGLADLTDTQY
TRBJ2-1 | NA | TRBV14 | ASSQLGQSYNEQF
TRBJ1-6 | NA | TRBV18 | ASSHTTSGTPEKSPLH
TRBJ2-1 | NA | TRBV7-7 | ASSLETRSNEQF
TRBJ2-1 | NA | TRBV6-1 | ASSPEWGRKF
TRBJ2-3 | NA | TRBV6-1 | ASSELSGTDTQY
TRBJ2-1 | TRBD1 | TRBV4-2 | ASSLYLDRVPYNEQF
TRBJ2-1 | NA | TRBV7-2 | ASSPDVGAEQF
TRBJ1-1 | NA | TRBV7-2 | ASSLGGGRGTEAF
TRBJ1-3 | NA | TRBV6-1 | ASSDKQGSGNTIY
TRBJ1-3 | NA | TRBV7-6 | ASSTGHGFDTIY
TRBJ2-5 | TRBD2 | TRBV7-9 | ASSLVAGGETQY
TRBJ2-1 | TRBD2 | TRBV7-3 | ASSRGLAGLGNEQF
TRBJ2-5 | NA | TRBV27 | ASSPLITGLQETQY
TRBJ2-3 | TRBD2 | TRBV13 | ASSFLAGGGDTQY
TRBJ2-3 | TRBD2 | TRBV10-2 | ASSVTVAGLDTQY